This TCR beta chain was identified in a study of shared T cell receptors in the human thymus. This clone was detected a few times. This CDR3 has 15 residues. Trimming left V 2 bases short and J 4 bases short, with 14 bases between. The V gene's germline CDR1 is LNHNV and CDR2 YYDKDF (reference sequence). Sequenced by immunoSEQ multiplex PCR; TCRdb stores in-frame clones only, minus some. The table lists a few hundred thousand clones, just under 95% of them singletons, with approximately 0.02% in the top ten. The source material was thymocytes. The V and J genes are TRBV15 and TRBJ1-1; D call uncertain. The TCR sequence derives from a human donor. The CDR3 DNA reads TGTGCCACCAGCAGACCCCAGGACGAGGGCACTGAAGCTTTCTTT. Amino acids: CATSRPQDEGTEAFF.